Each of the 29 T cell receptor beta chains below was sequenced from the same sample in a study of T cells in Graves' hyperthyroidism and ophthalmopathy. RNA transcripts provided the source from which TCR beta CDR3 regions were amplified. A first-round RT-PCR of the TCR CDR3 used the HTBI primer set. MiXCR, run by TCRdb on the multiplex PCR reads, gives a single entry per CDR3 protein. The sample lists about 480,000 distinct CDR3 sequences; around 15% were seen once. The sample was blood. These receptor sequences come from a woman under 30 with Graves' hyperthyroidism.

This clonotype was recorded many times. The rearrangement links TRBV11-2 to TRBJ1-1; 9 bases line up with TRBD1. Trimming cost V 1 base and J 4 bases; bases outside gene matches: 10. The CDR3 has 17 residues. The germline CDR1 and CDR2 sequences are SGHAT and FQNNGV. CDR3 in DNA: TGTGCCAGCAGCTTAGTCCCGGGACAGGGATTCCCCACTGAAGCTTTCTTT. It yields the protein CASSLVPGQGFPTEAFF.

This clonotype was picked up many times. This chain joins TRBV27 and TRBJ2-3; no firm D call. V was trimmed by 2 bases and J by 0 bases, leaving 9 bases between them. This CDR3 spans 15 amino acids. Germline V gives CDR1 MNHEY, CDR2 SMNVEV (reference sequence). CDR3 loop: CASSLRWRSTDTQYF. CDR3 DNA sequence: TGTGCCAGCAGTTTACGATGGCGGAGCACAGATACGCAGTATTTT.

This clonotype was seen a few times. Being one base from a much bigger clone, this may be a read error. The rearrangement joins TRBV6-5 to TRBJ1-2, with D uncertain. V shed 2 bases and J shed 3 bases, with 4 bases lying between them. The germline V gene has CDR1 MNHEY and CDR2 SVGAGI. The length of the CDR3 is 12 residues. The CDR3 sequence is CASSYRDYGYTF. In DNA form, the CDR3 reads TGTGCCAGCAGTTACAGGGACTATGGCTACACCTTC.

This clonotype has at least ten counts. V is TRBV12-3 or TRBV12-4 and J is TRBJ1-4, with TRBD1 as a possible D gene (5 bases). Trimming stripped 8 bases from V and 8 bases from J, with 15 bases between. The CDR3 length is 13 residues. This chain's CDR3 is CASSRQGEEKLFF. As DNA, the CDR3 is TGTGCCAGCTCAAGGCAGGGAGAAGAAAAACTGTTTTTT.

This clonotype occurred many times. V is TRBV27 and J is TRBJ1-1; possible D gene TRBD1, 6 bases. The V gene's germline CDR1 is MNHEY and CDR2 SMNVEV (reference sequence). This CDR3 contains 14 residues. V was shortened by 8 bases and J by 0 bases, with 13 bases between the two germline ends. The CDR3 DNA sequence: TGTGCCAGCCCCAAAGGGGACATGAACACTGAAGCTTTCTTT. Translating gives CASPKGDMNTEAFF.

The J gene is TRBJ1-1, the V gene TRBV5-4; 9 bases align to TRBD1. The CDR3 sequence is 14 residues long. Germline V gene lookup returns CDR1 SGHNT and CDR2 YYREEE (reference sequence). Trimming at V came to 4 bases and at J to 6 bases, leaving 7 bases not matched to a gene. The CDR3 sequence is CASSMTGGKAEAFF. The DNA of the CDR3 is TGTGCCAGCAGCATGACAGGGGGTAAAGCTGAAGCTTTCTTT. Filled out from reference TRBV5-4 and TRBJ1-1, the complete variable domain reads ETGVTQSPTHLIKTRGQQVTLRCSSQSGHNTVSWYQQALGQGPQFIFQYYREEENGRGNFPPRFSGLQFPNYSSELNVNALELDDSALYLCASSMTGGKAEAFFGQGTRLTVV.

This clonotype was seen at least ten times. The chain carries TRBV28 and TRBJ2-4, with D perhaps matching TRBD1 or TRBD2 (5 bases each). Trimming removed 3 bases from V and 0 bases from J, with 9 bases in between. The CDR3 loop spans 15 amino acids. Germline V gene sequence: CDR1 MDHEN, CDR2 SYDVKM. The chain's CDR3 is CASSFGDLAKNIQYF. CDR3 nucleotides: TGTGCCAGCAGTTTTGGGGACCTAGCCAAAAACATTCAGTACTTC.

This clonotype was counted ten times or more. The chain recombines TRBV7-9 with TRBJ2-5, with TRBD2 matching over 7 bases. Germline CDR1 SEHNR, CDR2 FQNEAQ (reference sequence). Trimming removed 3 bases from V and 0 bases from J; junction bases left unmatched: 4. This CDR3 comprises 15 residues. CDR3 sequence reads: CASSLGGMYQETQYF. Written as DNA, the CDR3 is TGTGCCAGCAGCTTGGGGGGGATGTACCAAGAGACCCAGTACTTC.

Many counts were recorded for this clonotype. V usage is TRBV24-1 and J usage is TRBJ1-1; no definite D call. CDR3 length: 13 amino acids. CDR1 and CDR2 (germline): KGHDR, SFDVKD. V was trimmed by 8 bases and J by 1 base, leaving 10 bases between them. In nucleotides, the CDR3 is TGTGCCACCACTCAAGGAAGGAACACTGAAGCTTTCTTT. Residues: CATTQGRNTEAFF.

The table lists this clonotype with many counts. This sequence joins TRBV20-1 and TRBJ2-3; TRBD2 aligns across 11 bases. The CDR3 runs 14 residues. Germline loops: CDR1 DFQATT, CDR2 SNEGSKA (reference sequence). With V trimmed by 5 bases and J by 5 bases, 6 bases remained unmatched. In nucleotides, the CDR3 is TGCAGTGCTCACCCTAGCGGGAGGCGAGATACGCAGTATTTT. Its protein is CSAHPSGRRDTQYF.

Many counts were recorded for this clonotype. The genes are TRBV11-3 and TRBJ1-2; possible D gene TRBD1, 5 bases. CDR1 and CDR2 from the germline V gene are SGHNT and YENEEA. The CDR3 has 14 residues. V shed 3 bases and J shed 4 bases, with 12 bases lying between them. Here the CDR3 DNA reads TGTGCCAGCAGCTTGGTCTCGGGGGTCTATGGCTACACCTTC. It encodes CASSLVSGVYGYTF.

The table lists this clonotype with many counts. The V call is TRBV12-3 or TRBV12-4, the J call TRBJ2-3; maybe TRBD2 (6 bases). This CDR3 has 15 amino acids. Trimming removed 6 bases at V and 2 bases at J, with 15 bases between. In DNA form, the CDR3 reads TGTGCCAGCAGCGGCGCGGGACTTACCACAGATACGCAGTATTTT. Its translation: CASSGAGLTTDTQYF.

This clonotype was detected many times. The V and J genes are TRBV11-3 and TRBJ1-3; no reliable D call. The CDR3 is 13 amino acids. V was shortened by 1 base and J by 8 bases, with 9 bases between the two germline ends. Germline V gene sequence: CDR1 SGHNT, CDR2 YENEEA. CDR3 sequence reads: CASSLVSGDTIYF. The CDR3 DNA reads TGTGCCAGCAGCTTAGTTTCGGGAGACACCATATATTTT.

The J gene is TRBJ1-1, the V gene TRBV5-1, with 8 positions matching TRBD1. Germline V gene data show CDR1 as SGHRS and CDR2 as YFSETQ. The CDR3 spans 16 residues. The V gene end was trimmed by 0 bases and the J gene end by 5 bases; junction bases not matched to a gene: 9. CDR3 region: CASSLDQGARGTEAFF. The DNA of the CDR3 is TGCGCCAGCAGCTTGGATCAGGGGGCGCGCGGTACTGAAGCTTTCTTT.

This clonotype was recorded many times. The V gene is TRBV11-3, the J gene TRBJ2-3, with 12 bases matching TRBD2. From germline, CDR1 is SGHNT and CDR2 YENEEA. Unmatched junction bases numbered 11, after V lost 5 bases and J lost 8 bases. The CDR3 is 16 residues long. CDR3 residues: CASSPGLAGPSATQYF. In DNA form, the CDR3 reads TGTGCCAGCAGCCCTGGACTAGCGGGACCGTCGGCTACGCAGTATTTT.

This clonotype was counted at least ten times. This rearrangement joins TRBV11-2 to TRBJ2-3, with 8 bases fitting TRBD2. This CDR3 has 15 residues. J was trimmed by 2 bases and V by 2 bases; bases with no gene match: 3. Germline assignment: CDR1 SGHAT and CDR2 FQNNGV. The DNA of the CDR3 is TGTGCCAGCAGCTTACGCGGGAGGTACACAGATACGCAGTATTTT. Its protein is CASSLRGRYTDTQYF.

This clonotype was counted at least ten times. The chain employs TRBV3-1 and TRBJ1-2; tentative D call: TRBD1 (5 bases). There are 15 residues in the CDR3. The germline CDR1 and CDR2 sequences are LGHDT and YNNKEL (reference sequence). V was shortened by 1 base and J by 6 bases, with 15 bases between the two germline ends. CDR3 protein: CASSQVLAGLNGYTF. The CDR3, as DNA: TGTGCCAGCAGCCAAGTCCTAGCAGGGTTGAATGGCTACACCTTC.

This clonotype has at least ten counts. The gene calls are TRBV11-3 and TRBJ1-1; possibly TRBD1 for D (5 bases). CDR1 and CDR2 (germline): SGHNT, YENEEA. V lost 4 bases to trimming and J lost 5 bases, with 17 bases between them. There are 15 residues in the CDR3. The CDR3 loop reads CASSSGGGRVTEAFF. CDR3 DNA: TGTGCCAGCAGCTCGGGCGGGGGAAGGGTTACTGAAGCTTTCTTT. Variable domain in full (rest from reference TRBV11-3 and TRBJ1-1): EAGVVQSPRYKIIEKKQPVAFWCNPISGHNTLYWYLQNLGQGPELLIRYENEEAVDDSQLPKDRFSAERLKGVDSTLKIQPAELGDSAVYLCASSSGGGRVTEAFFGQGTRLTVV.

This clonotype was recorded a few times. The chain carries TRBV2 and TRBJ2-3; D might be TRBD1 or TRBD2, each matching 7 bases. V was clipped by 5 bases and J by 8 bases, with 17 bases between them. Looked up from germline, CDR1 is SNHLY and CDR2 is FYNNEI. This CDR3 is 14 amino acids long. Here the CDR3 reads CASSLSRGEGTQYF. The CDR3 region has the DNA TGTGCCAGCAGTTTATCCAGGGGGGAGGGTACGCAGTATTTT.

This clonotype was seen at least ten times. CDR3 in amino acids: CSAGQGGFQETQYF. The DNA of the CDR3 is TGCAGCGCCGGGCAGGGAGGCTTTCAAGAGACCCAGTACTTC. The gene calls are TRBV29-1 and TRBJ2-5, with D tentatively TRBD2 (6 bases). V was pared by 7 bases and J by 2 bases, with 17 bases between. Germline CDR1 reads SQVTM; CDR2 reads ANQGSEA. The CDR3 length is 14 residues.

CDR3 nucleotides: TGTGCCATCAGTGAGTCGACAGGGGGCATCGAAAAACTGTTTTTT. Translating gives CAISESTGGIEKLFF. The gene calls are TRBV10-3 and TRBJ1-4; 10 bases fit TRBD1. V gave up 0 bases and J gave up 8 bases; unmatched junction bases: 3. The CDR3 is made up of 15 amino acids. Germline lookup yields CDR1 ENHRY and CDR2 SYGVKD.

This clonotype was seen ten or more times. This rearrangement joins TRBV28 to TRBJ1-5; 8 positions match TRBD1. Germline trimming cut 4 bases from V and 4 bases from J; bases unmatched to any gene: 6. This CDR3 is built from 15 residues. Germline V CDR1 and CDR2: MDHEN, SYDVKM. This CDR3 is CASSYPDRANQPQHF. CDR3 DNA: TGTGCCAGCAGTTATCCGGACAGGGCAAATCAGCCCCAGCATTTT.

The CDR3 sequence: CASSLTSGSLEQYF. The CDR3 coding sequence is TGTGCCAGCAGCTTGACTAGCGGGAGCCTCGAGCAGTACTTC. V and J are TRBV7-8 and TRBJ2-7; 12 nucleotides line up with TRBD2. The CDR3 sequence is 14 residues long. Germline-derived CDR1 and CDR2 are SGHVS and FQNEAQ. V lost 3 bases, J lost 6 bases, and 3 bases stayed unmatched.

This clonotype came up many times. The chain combines TRBV12-3 or TRBV12-4 with TRBJ1-2; the D is unclear. This CDR3 spans 12 amino acids. V lost 7 bases and J 2 bases, leaving 8 bases between the germline ends. CDR3 coding DNA: TGTGCCAGCACGGACGGCAACTATGGCTACACCTTC. Amino acids: CASTDGNYGYTF.

This clonotype was seen a few times. The CDR3 region has the DNA TGTGCCTGGAGTGTAGGTAGCGTGGGGGAGCAGTACTTC. It is translated as CAWSVGSVGEQYF. The rearrangement uses TRBV30 and TRBJ2-7; tentative D call: TRBD2 (5 bases). Germline V gene sequence: CDR1 GTSNPN, CDR2 SVGIG (reference sequence). The CDR3 spans 13 residues. Trimming stripped 0 bases from V and 7 bases from J, with 13 bases between.

The table lists this clonotype with many counts. The chain combines TRBV2 with TRBJ1-2; no definite D call. The CDR3 totals 15 residues. Trimming removed 1 base at V and 5 bases at J, with 14 bases between. Germline V gives CDR1 SNHLY, CDR2 FYNNEI. The CDR3 protein is CASSEVGQVDYGYTF. The CDR3 DNA sequence: TGTGCCAGCAGTGAAGTCGGGCAGGTTGATTATGGCTACACCTTC.

Ten or more counts support this clonotype. This sequence joins TRBV29-1 and TRBJ2-5, with a weak D call TRBD2 (5 bases). Trimming stripped 3 bases from V and 4 bases from J, with 15 bases between. The CDR3 has 14 amino acids. Germline lookup yields CDR1 SQVTM and CDR2 ANQGSEA. The chain's CDR3 is CSVDSAGGGETQYF. DNA for the CDR3: TGCAGCGTTGATTCGGCAGGCGGAGGAGAGACCCAGTACTTC.

This clonotype was seen ten or more times. This chain uses TRBV30 with TRBJ1-2; possibly TRBD1 for D (5 bases). This CDR3 region has 13 residues. The V end lost 3 bases, the J end lost 4 bases, and 12 bases lay between the germline ends. Germline CDR1 reads GTSNPN; CDR2 reads SVGIG (reference sequence). The CDR3 region has the DNA TGTGCCTGGAGGCGGGGGAACGGCTATGGCTACACCTTC. It encodes CAWRRGNGYGYTF.

In regard to this clonotype: A read error may be the cause here, since a much bigger clone is one base away. This chain links TRBV7-8 with TRBJ2-7; D is perhaps TRBD1 or TRBD2 (6 bases each). CDR1 is SGHVS and CDR2 is FQNEAQ in the germline V gene. The length of the CDR3 is 19 residues. The V gene lost 8 bases and the J gene lost 0 bases, with 29 bases spanning the gap. The CDR3 spells CASVPPGGAERLRSYEQYF. Written as DNA, the CDR3 is TGTGCCAGCGTACCCCCCGGGGGCGCAGAGCGGTTACGCTCCTACGAGCAGTACTTC.